The source of this TCR beta chain is a study of shared clonotypes between healthy human individuals. Study at large: Three CD4 naive, three CD4 memory, two CD8 naive and one CD8 memory plate were used per donor.

The assay was immunoSEQ multiplex PCR, and TCRdb's table has in-frame clones only and misses some. The data show about 980,000 clones, about 80% seen once. Germline assignment: CDR1 GTSNPN and CDR2 SVGIG (reference sequence). The CDR3 length is 16 residues. The V gene end was trimmed by 2 bases and the J gene end by 6 bases; junction bases not matched to a gene: 13. Sequencing input: memory CD4+ T cells sorted from blood. Stated subset: CD45RA-negative fraction. This chain links TRBV30 with TRBJ2-7; 10 bases are a match to TRBD1. The sequence derives from a man aged 18 to 30 in good health. CDR3 amino acids: CAWSRPTGGLYAEQYF. Here the CDR3 DNA reads TGTGCCTGGAGTAGACCGACAGGGGGCCTCTACGCCGAGCAGTACTTC.